This passage covers 18 T cell receptor beta chains from one sample sequenced in a study of early T cells in non-severe SARS-CoV-2 infection. One entry per CDR3 protein, called by TCRdb with MiXCR from the 5' RACE reads. Of 74,000 or so distinct CDR3 sequences detected, around 13% appear once; the ten largest clones hold around 1.1%. Material for sequencing was whole blood. These receptors all come from an adult who was a healthcare worker with PCR-confirmed SARS-CoV-2 infection or an uninfected control (not recorded which).

Only a few counts were recorded for this clonotype. This chain links TRBV6-6 with TRBJ2-1; D not certain. V was trimmed by 4 bases and J by 6 bases, leaving 10 bases between them. The germline gives CDR1 MNHNY, CDR2 SVGAGI (reference sequence). The CDR3 totals 13 residues. In DNA, the CDR3 is TGTGCCAGCAGTTCGGTGGGCAGCAATGAGCAGTTCTTC. Encoded protein: CASSSVGSNEQFF.

This clonotype has only a few counts. The rearrangement links TRBV25-1 to TRBJ1-2; 8 bases align to TRBD1. The CDR3 sequence is 14 residues long. The trim removed 1 base at V and 6 bases at J, leaving 4 bases unmatched. CDR1 is MGHDK, CDR2 SYGVNS, per germline. The chain's CDR3 is CASSEWAGGHGYTF. CDR3 DNA sequence: TGTGCCAGCAGTGAATGGGCAGGGGGCCATGGCTACACCTTC.

This clonotype was seen only a few times. This CDR3 reads CASRRGGTRNEQFF. The DNA of the CDR3 is TGTGCCAGCAGAAGGGGGGGTACGAGGAATGAGCAGTTCTTC. The chain couples TRBV13 to TRBJ2-1; D may be TRBD2 (7 bases). Germline assignment: CDR1 PRHDT and CDR2 FYEKMQ (reference sequence). The CDR3 runs 14 residues. Trimming removed 6 bases from V and 7 bases from J, with 16 bases in between.

In this sample, this clonotype turned up many times. The V and J genes are TRBV6-2 or TRBV6-3 and TRBJ2-2, with a weak D call TRBD2 (5 bases). The V gene's germline CDR1 is MNHEY and CDR2 SVGEGT. The length of the CDR3 is 15 residues. V lost 4 bases and J lost 5, with 14 bases in between. As DNA, the CDR3 is TGTGCCAGCAGTTTGACTGTTCCGGGGACCGGGGAGCTGTTTTTT. As protein: CASSLTVPGTGELFF.

In this sample, this clonotype turned up many times. The V gene is TRBV5-6, the J gene TRBJ2-7, with 8 bases lining up with TRBD1. Germline CDR1 SGHDT, CDR2 YYEEEE. This CDR3 is built from 14 residues. Unmatched junction bases numbered 7, after V lost 2 bases and J lost 6 bases. The CDR3 sequence: CASSFRQGQGEQYF. DNA for the CDR3: TGTGCCAGCAGCTTCCGACAGGGGCAAGGCGAGCAGTACTTC. The entire variable domain, with the rest obtained from reference TRBV5-6 and TRBJ2-7, is as follows: DAGVTQSPTHLIKTRGQQVTLRCSPKSGHDTVSWYQQALGQGPQFIFQYYEEEERQRGNFPDRFSGHQFPNYSSELNVNALLLGDSALYLCASSFRQGQGEQYFGPGTRLTVT.

The chain links TRBV14 to TRBJ2-5, with a weak D call TRBD1 (5 bases). From germline, CDR1 is SGHDN and CDR2 FVKESK. V lost 2 bases and J lost 1, with 11 bases in between. The CDR3 runs to 15 residues. CDR3 sequence reads: CASSQQGTIQETQYF. In nucleotides, the CDR3 is TGTGCCAGCAGCCAACAGGGCACCATCCAAGAGACCCAGTACTTC. Using reference TRBV14 and TRBJ2-5 for the parts outside the CDR3, the full variable domain is EAGVTQFPSHSVIEKGQTVTLRCDPISGHDNLYWYRRVMGKEIKFLLHFVKESKQDESGMPNNRFLAERTGGTYSTLKVQPAELEDSGVYFCASSQQGTIQETQYFGPGTRLLVL.

The chain combines TRBV7-6 with TRBJ2-1; D is perhaps TRBD1 (5 bases). The germline V gene encodes CDR1 SGHVS and CDR2 FNYEAQ. The V end was cut by 7 bases, the J end by 5 bases, with 12 bases between. The CDR3 has 13 amino acids. The CDR3 loop is CASIGAIDNEQFF. Written as DNA, the CDR3 is TGTGCCAGCATTGGGGCCATTGACAATGAGCAGTTCTTC.

This clonotype showed up many times. This chain joins TRBV20-1 and TRBJ2-4, with D perhaps assigned TRBD1 or TRBD2 (5 bases each). From germline, CDR1 is DFQATT and CDR2 SNEGSKA (reference sequence). CDR3 size: 13 residues. The ends were cut back, 6 bases at V and 9 bases at J, with 18 bases in the middle. CDR3 amino acids: CSAAPGTSGIQYF. CDR3 DNA sequence: TGCAGTGCAGCCCCCGGGACCTCAGGCATTCAGTACTTC.

This clonotype was observed a few times. The chain has TRBV5-4 and TRBJ2-1, with 15 positions matching TRBD2. The germline CDR1 and CDR2 sequences are SGHNT and YYREEE (reference sequence). The length of the CDR3 is 15 residues. V dropped 4 bases and J dropped 7; count of bases not matched to a gene: 3. The CDR3 sequence: CASSPGTSGGNEQFF. DNA for the CDR3: TGTGCCAGCAGCCCGGGGACTAGCGGGGGGAATGAGCAGTTCTTC.

The sample holds a few counts of this clonotype. The genes are TRBV7-6 and TRBJ2-1; 7 positions match TRBD2. The germline CDR1 and CDR2 sequences are SGHVS and FNYEAQ. The CDR3 contains 16 residues. V dropped 4 bases and J dropped 3; count of bases not matched to a gene: 9. This CDR3 reads CASSYLADPDYNEQFF. The CDR3, as DNA: TGTGCCAGCAGCTATCTAGCGGATCCTGACTACAATGAGCAGTTCTTC.

The chain couples TRBV13 to TRBJ1-2, with D perhaps TRBD1 (5 bases). This CDR3 comprises 16 residues. Trimming took 6 bases from V and 4 from J, leaving 21 bases between them. Per germline, CDR1 PRHDT and CDR2 FYEKMQ (reference sequence). The CDR3 DNA reads as TGTGCCAGCAGTGAACGACGGGACCCAAATCCCTATGGCTACACCTTC. Translation: CASSERRDPNPYGYTF.

The rearrangement links TRBV15 to TRBJ1-4; no clear D gene. The CDR3 covers 15 residues. The V and J ends lost 7 bases and 5 bases respectively, with 17 bases between them. Germline V gene data show CDR1 as LNHNV and CDR2 as YYDKDF (reference sequence). The CDR3 sequence: CATKRSGGLNEKLFF. Here the CDR3 DNA reads TGTGCCACCAAAAGGTCCGGAGGGCTCAATGAAAAACTGTTTTTT.

At least ten counts were recorded for this clonotype. This chain connects TRBV7-2 to TRBJ2-3; 7 bases line up with TRBD2. The CDR3 is 16 residues long. Germline V gene data show CDR1 as SGHTA and CDR2 as FQGNSA. Trimming took 5 bases from V and 3 from J; bases not matched to a gene: 11. CDR3 protein: CASSPRSAGSTDTQYF. CDR3 in DNA: TGTGCCAGCAGCCCCCGATCAGCGGGGTCAACAGATACGCAGTATTTT.

This clonotype has only a few counts. The chain carries TRBV12-3 or TRBV12-4 and TRBJ2-1, with D perhaps TRBD1 (6 bases). The CDR3 loop spans 18 amino acids. The V gene lost 6 bases and the J gene lost 2 bases, with 23 bases spanning the gap. The CDR3 reads CASRPSGTSKGPYNEQFF. The CDR3 nucleotides are TGTGCCAGCAGACCGTCCGGGACATCAAAGGGGCCCTACAATGAGCAGTTCTTC.

Ten or more counts support this clonotype. The genes are TRBV10-2 and TRBJ2-7, with D perhaps matching TRBD1 (6 bases). The germline V gene has CDR1 WSHSY and CDR2 SAAADI. Trimming stripped 0 bases from V and 6 bases from J, with 18 bases between. The CDR3 contains 16 residues. The CDR3, as DNA: TGCGCCAGCAGTGAGTCTGGGACACGGGCTCGGGCCGAGCAGTACTTC. It encodes CASSESGTRARAEQYF.

The table lists this clonotype with a few counts. V gene TRBV7-6 combines with J gene TRBJ2-1; 9 nucleotides align to TRBD2. J lost 4 bases, V lost 1 base, and 11 bases had no gene match. The CDR3 sequence is 18 residues long. Germline loops: CDR1 SGHVS, CDR2 FNYEAQ. CDR3 in amino acids: CASSLGLAGTLGYNEQFF. DNA of the CDR3: TGTGCCAGCAGCTTAGGGCTAGCGGGAACACTTGGGTACAATGAGCAGTTCTTC.

The sample holds many counts of this clonotype. This chain connects TRBV7-9 to TRBJ2-7, with 10 bases fitting TRBD2. The length of the CDR3 is 16 residues. Germline V CDR1 and CDR2: SEHNR, FQNEAQ (reference sequence). Germline trimming cut 2 bases from V and 5 bases from J; bases unmatched to any gene: 9. The CDR3 coding sequence is TGTGCCAGCAGCTTATCGGAGTCGGGACTAGCGCACGAGCAGTACTTC. It translates to CASSLSESGLAHEQYF.

This clonotype was recorded a few times. The genes are TRBV6-2 or TRBV6-3 and TRBJ2-3; D may be TRBD2 (5 bases). CDR3 length equals 16 residues. The germline gives CDR1 MNHEY, CDR2 SVGEGT. Trimming removed 3 bases from V and 2 bases from J, with 15 bases in between. The CDR3 region has the DNA TGTGCCAGCAGTTATCCGCCGGGAAAGAACACAGATACGCAGTATTTT. This codes for CASSYPPGKNTDTQYF.